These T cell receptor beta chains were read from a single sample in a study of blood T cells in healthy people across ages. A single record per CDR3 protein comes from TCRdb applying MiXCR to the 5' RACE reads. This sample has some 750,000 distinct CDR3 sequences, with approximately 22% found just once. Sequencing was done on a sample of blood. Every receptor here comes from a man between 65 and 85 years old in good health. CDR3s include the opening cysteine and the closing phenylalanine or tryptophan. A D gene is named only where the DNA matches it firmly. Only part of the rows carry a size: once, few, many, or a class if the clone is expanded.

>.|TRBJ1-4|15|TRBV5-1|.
TGCGCCAGCAGCTCTGGGCGGCCTGGCGATGAAAAACTGTTTTTT
CASSSGRPGDEKLFF
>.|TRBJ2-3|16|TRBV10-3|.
TGTGCCATCAGTGTAGGTGGGGGACCTAGCACAGATACGCAGTATTTT
CAISVGGGPSTDTQYF
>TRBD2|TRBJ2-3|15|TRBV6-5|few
TGTGCCAGCAGCCGACTAGCGGGGTACACAGATACGCAGTATTTT
CASSRLAGYTDTQYF
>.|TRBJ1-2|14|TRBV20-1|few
TGCAGTGCTAGGGGTACCCGACAGTTCTATGGCTACACCTTC
CSARGTRQFYGYTF
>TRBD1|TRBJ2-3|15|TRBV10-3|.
TGTGCCATCAGCAAGGGACAGAAGAGCACAGATACGCAGTATTTT
CAISKGQKSTDTQYF
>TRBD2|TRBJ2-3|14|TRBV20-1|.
TGCAGTGGTCGACTAGCGGGAATCACAGATACGCAGTATTTT
CSGRLAGITDTQYF
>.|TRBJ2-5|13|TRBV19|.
TGTGCCAGTAGTATGAACAGGGAAGAGACCCAGTACTTC
CASSMNREETQYF
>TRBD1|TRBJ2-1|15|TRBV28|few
TGTGCCAGCAGGGAGGACAGGGGGCCCTACAATGAGCAGTTCTTC
CASREDRGPYNEQFF
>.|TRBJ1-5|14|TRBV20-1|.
TGCAGTGCTAGAGAGCCCTTGAGCAATCAGCCCCAGCATTTT
CSAREPLSNQPQHF
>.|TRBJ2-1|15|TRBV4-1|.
TGCGCCAGCAGCCAAGATGGGGGTAGGTTGAATGAGCAGTTCTTC
CASSQDGGRLNEQFF
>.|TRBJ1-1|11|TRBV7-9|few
TGTGCCAGCAGCGCCTACGGTGAAGCTTTCTTT
CASSAYGEAFF
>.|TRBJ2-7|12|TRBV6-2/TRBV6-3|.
TGTGCCAGCAGCTCGGACCACTACGAGCAGTACTTC
CASSSDHYEQYF
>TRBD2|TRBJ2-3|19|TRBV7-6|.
TGTGCCAGCAGCCTAACCGCCCCATCCGGGACTAGCGGGACAGATACGCAGTATTTT
CASSLTAPSGTSGTDTQYF
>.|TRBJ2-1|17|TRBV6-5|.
TGTGCCAGCAGTTACTCAAGACGCGGCCTATCCTACAATGAGCAGTTCTTC
CASSYSRRGLSYNEQFF
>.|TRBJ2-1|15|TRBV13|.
TGTGCCAGCAGCCCGCGCAGGGGCTCCTACAATGAGCAGTTCTTC
CASSPRRGSYNEQFF
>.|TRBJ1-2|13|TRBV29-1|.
TGCAGCGTTGAATCGGGGGCACGGGACGGCTACACCTTC
CSVESGARDGYTF
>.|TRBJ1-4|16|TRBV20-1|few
TGCAGTGCTAACTACCCCGGACAGTCCCGCAATGAAAAACTGTTTTTT
CSANYPGQSRNEKLFF
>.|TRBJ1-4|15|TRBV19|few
TGTGCCAGTACTTTGATATCGGAACCTAATGAAAAACTGTTTTTT
CASTLISEPNEKLFF
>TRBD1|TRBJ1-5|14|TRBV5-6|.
TGTGCCAGCAGCGGGACAGGGGAGAGCCAGCCCCAGCATTTT
CASSGTGESQPQHF
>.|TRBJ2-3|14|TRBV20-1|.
TGCAGTGCTAGAGATTCAACAACGGCAGATACGCAGTATTTT
CSARDSTTADTQYF
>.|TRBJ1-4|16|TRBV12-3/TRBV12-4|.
TGTGCCAGCAGTCAATTGGGCTTTGCAACTAATGAAAAACTGTTTTTT
CASSQLGFATNEKLFF
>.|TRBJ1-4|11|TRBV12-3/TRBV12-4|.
TGTGCCAGCAGTTTAACAGAAAAACTGTTTTTT
CASSLTEKLFF
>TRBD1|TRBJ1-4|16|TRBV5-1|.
TGCGCCAGCAGCTCGTCACAGGGGGCGATCAGTGAAAAACTGTTTTTT
CASSSSQGAISEKLFF